A single sample is the source of the 2 T cell receptor beta chains below, sequenced in a study of neoadjuvant anti-PD-1 for oral cavity cancer. Profiled with immunoSEQ multiplex PCR; TCRdb holds only in-frame clones, not every one. The table shows 68,000 or so clones, with approximately 85% occurring only once. The time point: after neoadjuvant nivolumab, at surgical resection. This specimen was PBMCs, taken after nivolumab (anti-PD-1) treatment. The source of these receptors is a person between 35 and 79 years old with oral cavity squamous cell carcinoma.

This clone occurred once. The V and J genes are TRBV2 and TRBJ2-4, with 7 bases aligning to TRBD2. The junction had 10 bases not matched to a gene; V was cut back by 6 bases and J by 5 bases. There are 15 residues in the CDR3. CDR1 is SNHLY and CDR2 is FYNNEI in the germline V gene. The CDR3 sequence: CASRRDYAGENIQYF. The CDR3 bases are TGTGCCAGCAGAAGGGACTACGCGGGAGAAAACATTCAGTACTTC.

This rearrangement joins TRBV28 to TRBJ2-7, with 8 bases identical to TRBD1. The junction had 10 bases not matched to a gene; V was cut back by 6 bases and J by 3 bases. This CDR3 spans 15 amino acids. Germline CDR1 and CDR2: MDHEN and SYDVKM. The CDR3 bases are TGTGCCAGCAGCAACGCCCAGGACAGGGACTACGAGCAGTACTTC. It encodes CASSNAQDRDYEQYF. Full variable domain (missing parts from reference TRBV28 and TRBJ2-7): DVKVTQSSRYLVKRTGEKVFLECVQDMDHENMFWYRQDPGLGLRLIYFSYDVKMKEKGDIPEGYSVSREKKERFSLILESASTNQTSMYLCASSNAQDRDYEQYFGPGTRLTVT.